The clone carrying this TCR beta chain appeared a few times. Its antigen remains unknown. Researchers prepared the TCRbeta library using unique molecular identifiers, the study reports. TCRdb itself ran the PCR reads through MiXCR, one entry per CDR3 protein. The repertoire holds some 450,000 distinct CDR3 sequences, with about 40% as singletons. This sample was taken from a study of T-cell reconstitution after alpha-beta-depleted transplantation in children. Findings and limits, study-wide: One year after transplant, T-cell counts and diversity came mostly from newly produced T cells. Surviving recipient T cells and intrathymic progenitors accounted for some patients' high TCRbeta diversity at day 60.

CDR3 length: 14 residues. The germline V gene encodes CDR1 SGHDT and CDR2 YYEEEE. With 5 bases clipped from V and 6 bases from J, the junction kept 8 bases outside the gene matches. The chain has TRBV5-6 and TRBJ1-2; the match to TRBD1 covers 9 bases. The clonotype originates from a girl aged 2-10 years with aplastic anemia, due to receive a stem cell transplant. Sequenced here: PBMCs, sampled before TCRalphabeta/CD19-depleted stem cell transplant. CDR3 in amino acids: CASRLQGARNGYTF. CDR3 nucleotides: TGTGCCAGCAGACTACAGGGGGCGCGGAATGGCTACACCTTC. The whole variable domain, remainder taken from reference TRBV5-6 and TRBJ1-2, is DAGVTQSPTHLIKTRGQQVTLRCSPKSGHDTVSWYQQALGQGPQFIFQYYEEEERQRGNFPDRFSGHQFPNYSSELNVNALLLGDSALYLCASRLQGARNGYTFGSGTRLTVV.